The 5 T cell receptor beta chains listed next were all sequenced from one sample in a study of blood T cell repertoires in COVID-19. Using immunoSEQ multiplex PCR, the repertoire was profiled, and TCRdb retains in-frame clones only, with some absent. The sample lists about 90,000 clones; 85% were seen once. The sequenced sample was peripheral blood. The receptors here all came from a woman in her 70s with active or convalescent COVID-19.

The rearrangement joins TRBV5-4 to TRBJ2-3; D may be TRBD2 (5 bases). V lost 2 bases to trimming and J lost 4 bases, with 11 bases between them. The CDR3 is made up of 14 amino acids. Germline V gives CDR1 SGHNT, CDR2 YYREEE (reference sequence). The CDR3, as DNA: TGTGCCAGCAGCTTCCGGACGGAGGCAGATACGCAGTATTTT. Translating gives CASSFRTEADTQYF.

The genes are TRBV4-2 and TRBJ1-3, with 7 bases matching TRBD1. After removal of 1 base from V and 2 bases from J, the junction contained 2 bases not matched to a gene. This CDR3 region has 15 residues. In germline, CDR1 is LGHNA, CDR2 YNFKEQ. This CDR3 reads CASSQVTGAGNTIYF. As DNA, the CDR3 is TGTGCCAGCAGCCAAGTAACAGGGGCTGGAAACACCATATATTTT.

The J gene is TRBJ1-1, the V gene TRBV29-1, with D perhaps TRBD1 (6 bases). Germline V gene data show CDR1 as SQVTM and CDR2 as ANQGSEA. The CDR3 has 14 residues. Deletions cut 6 bases from V and 1 base from J, with 15 bases between. The CDR3 DNA reads as TGCAGCGTACTCACAGGGTATGGGAACACTGAAGCTTTCTTT. Translated: CSVLTGYGNTEAFF.

Here the CDR3 reads CASSLGQGSNQPQHF. CDR3 bases: TGTGCCAGCAGCTTGGGACAGGGGAGCAATCAGCCCCAGCATTTT. V usage is TRBV5-8 and J usage is TRBJ1-5; 8 nucleotides agree with TRBD1. The CDR3 contains 15 residues. Trimming cost V 0 bases and J 1 base; bases outside gene matches: 0. CDR1 is SGHTS, CDR2 YDEGEE, per germline.

In nucleotides, the CDR3 is TGTGCCAGCAGCTTAGGGAAGGCGCACCGGGACAGGACTTACAATGAGCAGTTCTTC. Translated, it gives CASSLGKAHRDRTYNEQFF. The chain carries TRBV11-2 and TRBJ2-1, with TRBD1 matching 8 bases. Germline CDR1 is SGHAT and CDR2 is FQNNGV. V shed 1 base, J shed 4 bases, and the junction held 15 bases outside the gene matches. CDR3 size: 19 residues.